The 22 T cell receptor beta chains presented below share a single source sample, sequenced in a study of shared clonotypes between healthy human individuals. The table came from immunoSEQ multiplex PCR; TCRdb's copy has only in-frame clones and leaves some out. The data hold over 850,000 clones, with 70% to 80% observed a single time. The sequencing sample was made of memory CD4+ T cells from PBMCs. Subset noted: CD45RA-negative fraction. Receptors originate from a man younger than 35 in good health. Some clones in this sample may be carry-over from other donors' samples.

The CDR3 is CAWSQGQGGTGELFF. The CDR3 DNA reads as TGTGCCTGGAGTCAGGGACAGGGGGGCACCGGGGAGCTGTTTTTT. V usage is TRBV30 and J usage is TRBJ2-2; TRBD1 aligns across 11 bases. This CDR3 has 15 residues. The germline V gene has CDR1 GTSNPN and CDR2 SVGIG (reference sequence). V was clipped by 2 bases and J by 4 bases; unmatched bases: 3. The entire variable domain, with the rest obtained from reference TRBV30 and TRBJ2-2, is as follows: SQTIHQWPATLVQPVGSPLSLECTVEGTSNPNLYWYRQAAGRGLQLLFYSVGIGQISSEVPQNLSASRPQDRQFILSSKKLLLSDSGFYLCAWSQGQGGTGELFFGEGSRLTVL.

The CDR3 spells CSVSDLGELFF. The CDR3 nucleotides read TGCAGCGTTTCCGATCTCGGGGAGCTGTTTTTT. The V gene is TRBV29-1, the J gene TRBJ2-2; unclear D gene. Between the trimmed V and J ends, which lost 5 bases and 7 bases, there was a span of 8 bases. From germline, CDR1 is SQVTM and CDR2 ANQGSEA. The CDR3 has 11 residues.

The gene calls are TRBV7-2 and TRBJ2-7, with D possibly being TRBD2 (5 bases). The CDR3 covers 15 residues. Trimming cost V 1 base and J 3 bases, with 13 bases left between them. Germline CDR1 SGHTA, CDR2 FQGNSA. CDR3 protein: CASSLVAGPGYEQYF. DNA of the CDR3: TGTGCCAGCAGCTTAGTTGCGGGTCCGGGCTACGAGCAGTACTTC.

The chain couples TRBV30 to TRBJ2-3; 9 nucleotides match TRBD1. The germline V gene encodes CDR1 GTSNPN and CDR2 SVGIG (reference sequence). The length of the CDR3 is 14 residues. Trimming removed 3 bases from V and 1 base from J; junction bases left unmatched: 2. The CDR3 is CAWRWTGGTDTQYF. The CDR3 nucleotides read TGTGCCTGGAGGTGGACAGGGGGCACAGATACGCAGTATTTT.

The rearrangement uses TRBV28 and TRBJ2-7; possibly TRBD2 for D (6 bases). The CDR3 loop spans 15 amino acids. Germline lookup yields CDR1 MDHEN and CDR2 SYDVKM. Trimming took off 3 bases at V and 5 bases at J, with 17 bases between the two ends. CDR3 loop: CASSLAGQGLHEQYF. In DNA, the CDR3 is TGTGCCAGCAGTTTGGCAGGGCAGGGACTTCACGAGCAGTACTTC.

This chain uses TRBV28 with TRBJ1-4; 7 bases align to TRBD1. The CDR3 is made up of 16 amino acids. Trimming removed 4 bases from V and 3 bases from J; junction bases left unmatched: 8. From germline, CDR1 is MDHEN and CDR2 SYDVKM. In DNA, the CDR3 is TGTGCCAGCAGTTCCCGCTCCAGGGGGTCTAATGAAAAACTGTTTTTT. Protein sequence: CASSSRSRGSNEKLFF.

The chain employs TRBV6-1 and TRBJ1-2; D uncertain. The ends were cut back, 2 bases at V and 7 bases at J, with 14 bases in the middle. The CDR3 covers 14 residues. In germline, CDR1 is MNHNS, CDR2 SASEGT. CDR3 coding DNA: TGTGCCAGCAGTGAAAGGCGGCCAGGACGTGGCTACACCTTC. Its translation: CASSERRPGRGYTF.

This sequence joins TRBV2 and TRBJ1-1, with D possibly TRBD1 on 5 matching bases. This CDR3 has 12 amino acids. From germline, CDR1 is SNHLY and CDR2 FYNNEI. The V end lost 7 bases, the J end lost 10 bases, and 16 bases lay between the germline ends. The CDR3 loop is CASTGTPMVAFF. The CDR3 bases are TGTGCCAGCACCGGGACCCCGATGGTAGCTTTCTTT.

To note about this clone: A read error is likely, as this CDR3 ends without the conserved phenylalanine or tryptophan. The rearrangement uses TRBV30 and TRBJ2-3, with D uncertain. The germline gives CDR1 GTSNPN, CDR2 SVGIG (reference sequence). The CDR3 is 12 residues long. This chain's CDR3 is CAWSVQLDAQYL. The CDR3 nucleotides are TGTGCCTGGAGTGTACAGCTAGATGCGCAGTATCTT.

The rearrangement links TRBV4-2 to TRBJ2-7; D is unresolved. Germline V gene data show CDR1 as LGHNA and CDR2 as YNFKEQ. V gave up 1 base and J gave up 0 bases, with 16 bases separating them. The CDR3 runs to 17 residues. Here the CDR3 DNA reads TGTGCCAGCAGCCAAGTTTACGGTTTCGCAGACTCCTACGAGCAGTACTTC. Its translation: CASSQVYGFADSYEQYF.

This clone was detected a few times. At the DNA level, this CDR3 is encoded by other sequences in the same sample as well. The chain recombines TRBV12-5 with TRBJ2-6; no definite D call. Germline CDR1 is LGHNT and CDR2 is FRNRAP. Trimming pared 6 bases from V and 1 base from J, leaving 4 bases between. CDR3 length: 13 amino acids. The CDR3 DNA is TGTGCTAGTGGCCCATCTGGGGCCAACGTCCTGACTTTC. Encoded protein: CASGPSGANVLTF.

The J gene is TRBJ2-1, the V gene TRBV27; D is ambiguous. Germline CDR1 is MNHEY and CDR2 is SMNVEV (reference sequence). The CDR3 contains 17 residues. V was cut by 2 bases and J by 0 bases, with 14 bases left in between. CDR3: CASSLKWSGFSYNEQFF. The CDR3 coding sequence is TGTGCCAGCAGTTTAAAGTGGTCAGGTTTCTCCTACAATGAGCAGTTCTTC.

The chain carries TRBV6-5 and TRBJ1-1; unclear D gene. Trimming cost V 2 bases and J 0 bases, with 10 bases left between them. Germline V gene data show CDR1 as MNHEY and CDR2 as SVGAGI. This CDR3 has 15 residues. In DNA, the CDR3 is TGTGCCAGCAGTTACGACGGTGCCTTGAACACTGAAGCTTTCTTT. Its translation: CASSYDGALNTEAFF.

The rearrangement uses TRBV11-3 and TRBJ2-1; a possible D gene is TRBD2 (5 bases). Trimming took 0 bases from V and 12 from J, leaving 15 bases between them. CDR1 is SGHNT, CDR2 YENEEA, per germline. This CDR3 comprises 14 residues. For the CDR3, the DNA is TGTGCCAGCAGCTTAGATGGGCCCGGAAGCGGGCAGTTCTTC. Protein: CASSLDGPGSGQFF.

V is TRBV11-2 and J is TRBJ2-7; 7 bases are a match to TRBD1. This CDR3 is 14 amino acids long. V lost 1 base, J lost 6 bases, and 6 bases stayed unmatched. Germline CDR1 reads SGHAT; CDR2 reads FQNNGV. The CDR3 coding sequence is TGTGCCAGCAGCTTAGCCCGACAGGGTATCGAGCAGTACTTC. It specifies CASSLARQGIEQYF.

Concerning this clone itself: At the DNA level, this CDR3 is encoded by other sequences in the same sample as well. V and J are TRBV9 and TRBJ2-2; D is ambiguous. Trimming shortened V by 0 bases and J by 3 bases, and 6 bases separated the two germline ends. The CDR3 runs 14 residues. CDR1 and CDR2 (germline): SGDLS, YYNGEE. The CDR3 region has the DNA TGTGCCAGCAGCGTAGATGGCTACACCGGGGAGCTGTTTTTT. This encodes CASSVDGYTGELFF.

The J gene is TRBJ2-5, the V gene TRBV5-1; D may correspond to TRBD1 or TRBD2 (5 bases each). CDR1 and CDR2 from the germline V gene are SGHRS and YFSETQ. V was cut by 5 bases and J by 2 bases, with 13 bases left in between. This CDR3 spans 14 amino acids. CDR3 sequence reads: CASRKGVAQETQYF. The CDR3 DNA sequence: TGCGCCAGCAGAAAAGGGGTAGCGCAAGAGACCCAGTACTTC.

The V and J genes are TRBV28 and TRBJ1-2; D gene uncertain. This CDR3 has 12 residues. Per the germline V gene, CDR1 is MDHEN and CDR2 is SYDVKM. V was cut by 6 bases and J by 6 bases, with 11 bases left in between. The CDR3: CASSPTWDGYTF. The CDR3 DNA sequence: TGTGCCAGCAGCCCTACCTGGGATGGCTACACCTTC.

The CDR3 sequence: CASSQGRLEGYEQYF. The CDR3 DNA sequence: TGTGCCAGCAGCCAGGGACGTCTGGAGGGCTACGAGCAGTACTTC. The chain recombines TRBV11-3 with TRBJ2-7; TRBD2 is a possible D gene (6 bases). The V end was cut by 5 bases, the J end by 3 bases, with 17 bases between. The CDR3 extends over 15 amino acids. In germline, CDR1 is SGHNT, CDR2 YENEEA.

In DNA form, the CDR3 reads TGCGCCAGCAGCTTGTTCGCGACTGGCCAAGAGACCCAGTACTTC. Amino acids: CASSLFATGQETQYF. V usage is TRBV5-1 and J usage is TRBJ2-5, with unresolved D. Trimming removed 1 base from V and 1 base from J, with 11 bases in between. From germline, CDR1 is SGHRS and CDR2 YFSETQ. The CDR3 totals 15 residues.

This chain uses TRBV28 with TRBJ2-7, with TRBD2 identical over 8 bases. The junction had 11 bases not matched to a gene; V was cut back by 7 bases and J by 6 bases. Germline-derived CDR1 and CDR2 are MDHEN and SYDVKM. The CDR3 consists of 14 residues. For the CDR3, the DNA is TGTGCCAGCATAGTATCAGGGGCGGGAGGCGAGCAGTACTTC. It specifies CASIVSGAGGEQYF. Full variable domain (remainder filled in from reference TRBV28 and TRBJ2-7): DVKVTQSSRYLVKRTGEKVFLECVQDMDHENMFWYRQDPGLGLRLIYFSYDVKMKEKGDIPEGYSVSREKKERFSLILESASTNQTSMYLCASIVSGAGGEQYFGPGTRLTVT.

V is TRBV5-1 and J is TRBJ1-1; unclear D gene. Germline V CDR1 and CDR2: SGHRS, YFSETQ. This CDR3 has 15 residues. With 2 bases removed from V and 0 bases from J, the gap between germline ends came to 11 bases. CDR3 DNA: TGCGCCAGCAGCTTATCCCTCACCATGAACACTGAAGCTTTCTTT. Encoded protein: CASSLSLTMNTEAFF.